This TCR beta chain came from a study of T cell responses to AZD1222 COVID-19 vaccine. Produced via immunoSEQ multiplex PCR; TCRdb's table is partial and in-frame only. Found here are under 100,000 clones, 89% of them singletons; the top ten hold under 5.5%. General observations from the study: None of the repertoires were sampled until the peak T cell response had passed. Spike-specific TCR breadth and depth both grew after two AZD1222 doses.

Germline values: CDR1 PRHDT, CDR2 FYEKMQ (reference sequence). V shed 4 bases and J shed 4 bases, with 13 bases lying between them. The CDR3 extends over 14 amino acids. Samples with a second dose at about 4 or about 12 weeks were pooled together. Regarding this clone: What it binds is unknown.

The starting material was peripheral blood, obtained 28 days after the second AZD1222 dose. This chain links TRBV13 with TRBJ1-2; D might be TRBD1 (6 bases). This clonotype originated in an adult who received the AZD1222 COVID-19 vaccine. CDR3 in amino acids: CASSSRRGTYGYTF. In DNA form, the CDR3 reads TGTGCCAGCAGCTCGAGGAGGGGGACCTATGGCTACACCTTC. Full variable domain (remainder filled in from reference TRBV13 and TRBJ1-2): AAGVIQSPRHLIKEKRETATLKCYPIPRHDTVYWYQQGPGQDPQFLISFYEKMQSDKGSIPDRFSAQQFSDYHSELNMSSLELGDSALYFCASSSRRGTYGYTFGSGTRLTVV.